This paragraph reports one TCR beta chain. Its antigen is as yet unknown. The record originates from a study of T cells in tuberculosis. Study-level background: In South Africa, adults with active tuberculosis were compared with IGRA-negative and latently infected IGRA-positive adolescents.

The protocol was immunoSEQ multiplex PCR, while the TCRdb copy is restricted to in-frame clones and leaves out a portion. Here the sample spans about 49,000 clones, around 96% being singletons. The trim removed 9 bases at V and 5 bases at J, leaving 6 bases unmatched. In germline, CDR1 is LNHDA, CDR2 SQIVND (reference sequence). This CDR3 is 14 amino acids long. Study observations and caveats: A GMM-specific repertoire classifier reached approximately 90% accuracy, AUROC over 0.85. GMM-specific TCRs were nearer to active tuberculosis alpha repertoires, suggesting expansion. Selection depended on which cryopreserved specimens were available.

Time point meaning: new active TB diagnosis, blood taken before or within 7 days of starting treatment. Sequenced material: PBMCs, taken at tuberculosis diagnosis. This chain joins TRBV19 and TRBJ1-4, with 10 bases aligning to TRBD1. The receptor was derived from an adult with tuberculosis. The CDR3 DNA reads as TGTGCCAGCAGACCGGGACAGGGGAATGAAAAACTGTTTTTT. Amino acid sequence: CASRPGQGNEKLFF.